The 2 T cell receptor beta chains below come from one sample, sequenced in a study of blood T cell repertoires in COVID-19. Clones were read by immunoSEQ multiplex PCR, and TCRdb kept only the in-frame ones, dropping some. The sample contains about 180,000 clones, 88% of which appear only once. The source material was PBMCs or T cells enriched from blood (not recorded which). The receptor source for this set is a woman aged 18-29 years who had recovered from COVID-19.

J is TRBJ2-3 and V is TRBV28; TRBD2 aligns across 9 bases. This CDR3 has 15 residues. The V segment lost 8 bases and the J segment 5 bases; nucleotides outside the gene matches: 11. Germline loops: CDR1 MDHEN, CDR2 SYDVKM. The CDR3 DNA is TGTGCCAGCGCCCTGGCGGGGGGGTTTCAAGATACGCAGTATTTT. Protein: CASALAGGFQDTQYF.

The CDR3 protein is CASSVGDPKRTDTQYF. In DNA form, the CDR3 reads TGTGCCAGCAGCGTAGGAGACCCCAAGAGGACAGATACGCAGTATTTT. The chain employs TRBV9 and TRBJ2-3, with no clear D. CDR3 length: 16 amino acids. Germline V lookup: CDR1 SGDLS, CDR2 YYNGEE. V lost 0 bases to trimming and J lost 3 bases, with 14 bases between them.